This T cell receptor (beta chain) was identified during a study of T cells in Graves' hyperthyroidism and ophthalmopathy. About the research overall: Before any treatment, at initial diagnosis, peripheral blood was collected.

From RNA transcripts, TCR beta CDR3 regions were amplified. The TCR CDR3 first-round RT-PCR relied on the HTBI primer set. MiXCR, run by TCRdb on the multiplex PCR reads, gives a single entry per CDR3 protein. The table records approximately 530,000 distinct CDR3 sequences, about 20% of them present only once. Study conclusions and caveats: Prediction of ophthalmopathy progression came a median around 7.1 months pre-onset. Appearing also in blood were most of the thyroid clonotypes expanded above 0.001.

PBMCs came from more than 9.5 ml fresh peripheral blood. Germline V lookup: CDR1 MNHNS, CDR2 SASEGT. The CDR3 consists of 14 residues. The ends lost 9 bases at V and 5 bases at J; junction bases unmatched: 13. This clonotype was counted a few times. Antigen unknown. This receptor was taken from a man aged 35-49 years with Graves' ophthalmopathy. The V gene is TRBV6-1, the J gene TRBJ2-7; TRBD1 agrees at 7 bases. The specimen sequenced was blood. The CDR3 DNA follows: TGTGCCAGTATATTCCGACAGGGTCCGAACGAGCAGTACTTC. This encodes CASIFRQGPNEQYF.